This T cell receptor (beta chain) was captured by sequencing in a study of control samples from healthy donors and cancer patients. Clones were sequenced by immunoSEQ multiplex PCR, and TCRdb holds only the in-frame ones, with some missing. The sample consists of fewer than 25,000 clones, 83% of them appearing once. Trimming cost V 3 bases and J 1 base; bases outside gene matches: 6. The CDR3 is 14 amino acids. Germline CDR1 is DFQATT and CDR2 is SNEGSKA (reference sequence). Sequencing was done on a sample of PBMCs. The TCR was taken from a man between 60 and 70 years old with head and neck cancer. The V call is TRBV20-1, the J call TRBJ2-7; 7 bases match TRBD2. CDR3 in amino acids: CSASGLRESYEQYF. In DNA, the CDR3 is TGCAGTGCTAGTGGTTTGCGGGAGTCCTACGAGCAGTACTTC.